Listed below are T cell receptor beta chains from one sample, sequenced in a study of T cells in Graves' hyperthyroidism and ophthalmopathy. TCRdb called the multiplex PCR reads again in MiXCR, with one record for every CDR3 protein. The table includes around 97,000 distinct CDR3 sequences, approximately 48% detected once. Specimen: blood. The receptor set was obtained from a man aged 40-50 years with Graves' hyperthyroidism. Each CDR3 is given with its conserved first and last residue. The D gene is left open where the match is weak. Not every row has a clone size; where given, it reads once, few, many or a size class.

D,size,V,J,DNA,CDR3
-,many,TRBV10-2,TRBJ2-1,TGCGCCAGCCGGACAGACTCCTACAATGAGCAGTTCTTC,CASRTDSYNEQFF
TRBD1,many,TRBV7-2,TRBJ1-2,TGTGCCAGCAGCCCGACAGGGGGCGTCGACTACACCTTC,CASSPTGGVDYTF
-,-,TRBV15,TRBJ2-5,TGTGCCACCAGCAGAGATCGGAGCTCTGGGGAAGAGACCCGGTACTTC,CATSRDRSSGEETRYF
-,-,TRBV10-3,TRBJ1-2,TGTGCCATCAGCGATGGCGGCGGCTACACCTTC,CAISDGGGYTF
TRBD1,-,TRBV13,TRBJ2-7,TGTGCCAGCAGCTTGGGACAGGGGACCTACGAGCAGTACTTC,CASSLGQGTYEQYF
TRBD2,-,TRBV7-9,TRBJ2-4,TGTGCCAGCAGCTTAAATGGGGCGGGGGGTGGCACTCAGTACTTC,CASSLNGAGGGTQYF
-,few,TRBV12-3/TRBV12-4,TRBJ1-5,TGTGCCAGCAGCTGGACTAGCGGGGGGCAACCGCCCCAGCATTTT,CASSWTSGGQPPQHF
TRBD2,many,TRBV20-1,TRBJ2-7,TGCAGTGCTAGAGCCGGGAGGTCCTACGAGCAGTACTTC,CSARAGRSYEQYF
-,-,TRBV19,TRBJ1-5,TGTACCAGTAGTAAGGAAGGGTTACATCAGCCCCAGCATTTT,CTSSKEGLHQPQHF
-,few,TRBV18,TRBJ2-1,TGTGCCAGCTCAAACTCACTAGATAATGAGCAGTTCTTC,CASSNSLDNEQFF
TRBD2,-,TRBV10-2,TRBJ2-5,TGCGCCAGCAGTGTCCCCCGGGGGGGATGTGAAGAGACCCAGTACTTC,CASSVPRGGCEETQYF
-,many,TRBV7-8,TRBJ1-1,TGTGCCAGCAGCTTGGAGCTTTTGAACACTGAAGCTTTCTTT,CASSLELLNTEAFF
-,-,TRBV7-2,TRBJ2-1,TGTGCCAGCAGCGAACCGGGCAATGAGCAGTTCTTC,CASSEPGNEQFF
-,-,TRBV2,TRBJ2-6,TGTGCCAGCACCTCCGGGACTGGGGCCAACGTCCTGACTTTC,CASTSGTGANVLTF
TRBD1,many,TRBV15,TRBJ1-5,TGTGCCACCAGCAGTGGGACAGGGGGGGCTCGCCAGCATTTT,CATSSGTGGARQHF
TRBD2,many,TRBV5-1,TRBJ2-3,TGCGCCAGCAGCGCTAGCGGGAAGAAAGATACGCAGTATTTT,CASSASGKKDTQYF
-,many,TRBV10-3,TRBJ1-3,TGTGCCATCAGTGAGTCCCCCCAGGGTTTACCTGGAAACACCATATATTTT,CAISESPQGLPGNTIYF
-,many,TRBV28,TRBJ2-7,TGTGCCAGCAGTTTACAGGAGACCGAGCAGTACTTC,CASSLQETEQYF
-,many,TRBV6-5,TRBJ1-3,TGTGCCAGCAGTTATGTAACGGGTGGAAACACCATATATTTT,CASSYVTGGNTIYF
-,many,TRBV11-3,TRBJ2-7,TGTGCCAGCAGCCAGGCCCACCCGACAGGATTCATTTCCTACGAGCAGTACTTC,CASSQAHPTGFISYEQYF
TRBD2,many,TRBV2,TRBJ2-7,TGTGCCAGCGGGATAGAGCCTAGCGGGATATACGAGCAGTACTTC,CASGIEPSGIYEQYF
-,-,TRBV6-4,TRBJ2-2,TGTGCCAGCAGCAACGGGGAGCTGTTTTTT,CASSNGELFF
-,-,TRBV11-2,TRBJ1-5,TGTGCCAGCAGCTTATTTAGCCGTCAGCCCCAGCATTTT,CASSLFSRQPQHF
TRBD1,-,TRBV7-8,TRBJ2-7,TGTGCCAGCAGCAGGACAGGGGGCTTCTACGAGCAGTACTTC,CASSRTGGFYEQYF
-,many,TRBV12-3/TRBV12-4,TRBJ2-7,TGTGCCAGCAGCCGCAGGGTCTACGAGCAGTACTTC,CASSRRVYEQYF